This T cell receptor beta chain was identified during a study of CD8 T cells in ankylosing spondylitis. General study points: A motif in TCR beta, a set of about eight highly homologous variants, appeared characteristic of ankylosing spondylitis blood.

One entry per CDR3 protein results from TCRdb running MiXCR on the 5' RACE reads. The profile covers approximately 300,000 distinct CDR3 sequences, with roughly 8% appearing a single time and 14% to 15% taken by the ten largest. This clonotype was observed a handful of times. Its antigen is still unknown. Sequences were obtained from blood, either unsorted or a sorted T cell fraction (not recorded which). This clonotype was sampled from a male donor with ankylosing spondylitis.

The CDR3 bases are TGCGCCAGCAGCCAAGCTCGTACTAGCGGGAGAAGCGGGGAGCTGTTTTTT. Protein product: CASSQARTSGRSGELFF. The V and J genes are TRBV4-1 and TRBJ2-2; TRBD2 aligns across 11 bases. Losses at the gene ends were 1 base for V and 7 bases for J; bases not matched to a gene: 8. Germline V CDR1 and CDR2: MGHRA, YSYEKL. The CDR3 length is 17 residues.